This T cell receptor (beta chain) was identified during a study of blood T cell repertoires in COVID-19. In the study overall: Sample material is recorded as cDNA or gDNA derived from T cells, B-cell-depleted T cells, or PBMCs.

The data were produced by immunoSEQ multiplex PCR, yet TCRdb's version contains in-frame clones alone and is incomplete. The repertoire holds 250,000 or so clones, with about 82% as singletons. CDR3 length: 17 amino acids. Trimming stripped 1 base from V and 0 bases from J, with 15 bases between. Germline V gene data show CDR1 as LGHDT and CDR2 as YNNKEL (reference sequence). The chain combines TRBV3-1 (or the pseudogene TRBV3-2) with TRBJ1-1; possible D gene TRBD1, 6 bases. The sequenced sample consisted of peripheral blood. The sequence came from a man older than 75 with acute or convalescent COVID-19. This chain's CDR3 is CASSQVFRGAMNTEAFF. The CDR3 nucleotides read TGTGCCAGCAGCCAAGTCTTCAGGGGTGCCATGAACACTGAAGCTTTCTTT.